The 6 T cell receptor beta chains below all came from one sample that was sequenced in a study of spatial heterogeneity in lung cancer. Notes on the study in general: In tumors, expanded intratumoral alpha and beta TCR counts tracked mutation counts.

No antigen has been identified for these receptors. TCRdb independently ran MiXCR on the 5' RACE reads; one entry per CDR3 protein. The data contain about 1,500 distinct CDR3 sequences, about 8.3% of them singletons. Regarding time point: sample taken at primary tumor resection. Sequenced here: lung tumor tissue, sampled at surgery. The origin of the receptors is a male donor with early-stage non-small cell lung cancer.

This clonotype qualifies as medium-sized (0.01 to 0.1%). V is TRBV5-1 and J is TRBJ2-3; tentatively, D is TRBD1 (6 bases). The V and J ends lost 4 bases and 6 bases respectively, with 18 bases between them. This CDR3 has 15 amino acids. Germline V CDR1 and CDR2: SGHRS, YFSETQ. CDR3 DNA: TGCGCCAGCAGCGCAACACAGGGAACGGTCGATACGCAGTATTTT. Amino acid sequence: CASSATQGTVDTQYF.

By share, this clonotype counts as medium-sized. The gene calls are TRBV28 and TRBJ2-2, with TRBD1 matching over 9 bases. Trimming removed 5 bases from V and 6 bases from J; junction bases left unmatched: 7. This CDR3 has 15 residues. Germline V CDR1 and CDR2: MDHEN, SYDVKM. The DNA of the CDR3 is TGTGCCAGCAGTATTCGGACAGGGGAGGCCGGGGAGCTGTTTTTT. Translated, it gives CASSIRTGEAGELFF.

Sample share makes this clonotype medium-sized. The V gene is TRBV18, the J gene TRBJ2-1; D is ambiguous. CDR3 length: 13 amino acids. Germline values: CDR1 KGHSH, CDR2 LQKENI. V was pared by 3 bases and J by 3 bases, with 6 bases between. The CDR3 nucleotides are TGTGCCAGCTCACCGACCAGCTACAATGAGCAGTTCTTC. Translation gives CASSPTSYNEQFF.

By sample fraction, this clonotype is large (0.1 to 1%). J is TRBJ2-7 and V is TRBV27, with D uncertain. Germline values: CDR1 MNHEY, CDR2 SMNVEV (reference sequence). Trimming removed 5 bases from V and 0 bases from J, with 11 bases in between. The CDR3 contains 14 residues. DNA for the CDR3: TGTGCCAGCAGTCCCCACTCTACCTCCTACGAGCAGTACTTC. This encodes CASSPHSTSYEQYF.

This clonotype was detected many times. The gene calls are TRBV7-3 and TRBJ2-5; a possible D gene is TRBD2 (5 bases). Trimming stripped 4 bases from V and 2 bases from J, with 11 bases between. The germline V gene encodes CDR1 SGHTA and CDR2 FQGTGA. CDR3 length equals 14 residues. CDR3 residues: CASSSGSHQETQYF. CDR3 coding DNA: TGTGCCAGCAGCTCGGGGAGTCATCAAGAGACCCAGTACTTC.

This clonotype is medium-sized in the sample. The chain links TRBV6-4 to TRBJ2-6; unclear D gene. This CDR3 contains 14 residues. Germline V gives CDR1 MRHNA, CDR2 SNTAGT. The germline V and J ends were trimmed by 6 bases and 4 bases, with 10 bases remaining between them. CDR3 in amino acids: CASRDPGGANVLTF. The DNA of the CDR3 is TGTGCCAGCAGAGATCCTGGGGGGGCCAACGTCCTGACTTTC.